A selection of T cell receptor beta chains follows, all from one sample in a study of early T cells in non-severe SARS-CoV-2 infection. In TCRdb, the 5' RACE reads were re-called with MiXCR into one record per CDR3 protein. The data contain some 64,000 distinct CDR3 sequences, more than 15% of them singletons. This specimen consisted of whole blood, obtained at baseline. Every receptor here comes from an adult who was a healthcare worker with PCR-confirmed SARS-CoV-2 infection or an uninfected control (not recorded which). Both conserved end residues are trimmed from each CDR3.

v_call	j_call	cdr3_aa
TRBV28	TRBJ2-3	ASSPGTSGIDTQY
TRBV19	TRBJ1-5	ASSIHVAVNQPQH
TRBV19	TRBJ2-1	ASRDGQGGYNEQF
TRBV7-2	TRBJ2-3	ASSWLADFPRAQY
TRBV6-5	TRBJ2-7	ASMVSGSHEQY
TRBV20-1	TRBJ2-1	SALEYNEQF
TRBV5-1	TRBJ2-1	ASSLLSSYNEQF
TRBV3-1	TRBJ1-1	ASSASEILNTEAF
TRBV18	TRBJ2-1	ASSPGIGNEQF
TRBV6-1	TRBJ2-3	ASRTTGTQSTDTQY
TRBV4-3	TRBJ1-1	ASSQDVGPKPF
TRBV5-1	TRBJ2-3	ASSLAGRDTQY
TRBV6-6	TRBJ2-3	ASRRQDTQY
TRBV2	TRBJ1-5	ASRLQGAGPQH
TRBV10-3	TRBJ2-2	AISEVSANTGELF
TRBV6-1	TRBJ1-5	ASSGGTFLGEPQH
TRBV19	TRBJ2-1	ASSRAAGGDGEQF
TRBV10-2	TRBJ2-1	ASKILAGEYNEQF
TRBV6-1	TRBJ2-1	ASILLAGYNEQF
TRBV5-1	TRBJ2-3	ASSLFAGSTDTQY
TRBV30	TRBJ2-1	AWTRLAGDNEQF
TRBV7-9	TRBJ1-6	ASSSDRVNSPLH
TRBV6-6	TRBJ1-6	ASSPMVGREVSPLH
TRBV6-1	TRBJ1-5	ASTQGLGSNQPQH
TRBV13	TRBJ1-1	ASSLQGYAEAF